These 19 T cell receptor beta chains were all obtained from the same sample, sequenced in a study of CXCR3-negative and CXCR3-positive naive CD8 T cells. Antigens of these TCRs are unknown. The authors made the TRB cDNA libraries by 5' RACE using UMI labels. TCRdb reprocessed the 5' RACE reads and reports one entry per CDR3 protein, with no DNA. Its table records 5,000 to 6,500 distinct CDR3 sequences. Study results and caveats: CXCR3-positive naive cells carried more hydrophobic TRB CDR3s than CXCR3-negative naive cells did.

The specimen sequenced was naive CXCR3+ CD8+ T cells from blood. As for subset: CD45RO-CCR7+CD27+CD95- naive CD8+ T cells expressing CXCR3 (TNR3+). Source of these receptors: a human donor in good health. Some clones in this sample may be carry-over from other donors' samples.

The V and J genes are TRBV5-1 and TRBJ2-7; TCRdb's D gene call, TRBD1, goes unchecked for lack of DNA. The CDR3 is made up of 14 amino acids. Germline CDR1 SGHRS, CDR2 YFSETQ. The chain's CDR3 is CASSLGQGAYEQYF.

The chain links TRBV20-1 to TRBJ2-7. The CDR3 totals 15 residues. CDR1 is DFQATT and CDR2 is SNEGSKA in the germline V gene (reference sequence). This CDR3 is CSARDPIRSSYEQYF.

The chain combines TRBV6-5 with TRBJ1-5. Germline values: CDR1 MNHEY, CDR2 SVGAGI. This CDR3 has 17 amino acids. The CDR3: CASSGPPVGGKSQPQHF.

This clonotype is identified as medium-sized from frequency. The chain links TRBV15 to TRBJ2-1; the TCRdb D gene call, TRBD1, has no DNA to confirm it. The CDR3 is made up of 15 amino acids. From germline, CDR1 is LNHNV and CDR2 YYDKDF (reference sequence). CDR3 loop: CATSLDRAWDNEQFF.

This clonotype is labeled medium-sized based on frequency. The V call is TRBV19, the J call TRBJ2-7; TCRdb designates TRBD1, a call that cannot be tested without DNA. In germline, CDR1 is LNHDA, CDR2 SQIVND (reference sequence). This CDR3 has 14 residues. CDR3 sequence: CASKPETGAHEQYF.

This clonotype is medium-sized by frequency. This rearrangement joins TRBV20-1 to TRBJ2-2; TCRdb's D gene call, TRBD1, goes unchecked for lack of DNA. CDR1 is DFQATT, CDR2 SNEGSKA, per germline (reference sequence). The CDR3 is made up of 15 amino acids. This CDR3 is CSARGLEARDGELFF.

Judged by frequency, this clonotype is medium-sized. The chain employs TRBV29-1 and TRBJ2-7; with no DNA, the TCRdb D assignment of TRBD1 cannot be verified. The CDR3 loop spans 13 amino acids. The germline gives CDR1 SQVTM, CDR2 ANQGSEA. CDR3 amino acids: CSVGTGETYEQYF.

This clonotype shows up as medium-sized by frequency. The chain uses TRBV27 and TRBJ2-1; absent DNA, TCRdb's TRBD1 call cannot be checked. CDR3 length: 13 residues. Germline loops: CDR1 MNHEY, CDR2 SMNVEV (reference sequence). The CDR3 spells CASSFRVSHEQFF.

The chain is built from TRBV7-6 and TRBJ1-3; TCRdb's D call, TRBD1, is unchecked because there is no DNA. The germline gives CDR1 SGHVS, CDR2 FNYEAQ. The CDR3 is 17 residues long. The CDR3: CASSLAPRGPSGNTIYF.

This sequence joins TRBV5-1 and TRBJ2-5; TCRdb's D call, TRBD2, is unchecked because there is no DNA. CDR1 is SGHRS, CDR2 YFSETQ, per germline. This CDR3 region has 16 residues. The CDR3 region is CASSYPPHGFEETQYF.

This clonotype is labeled medium-sized based on frequency. The V call is TRBV6-6, the J call TRBJ1-1. Germline values: CDR1 MNHNY, CDR2 SVGAGI (reference sequence). The CDR3 is 13 residues long. CDR3 in amino acids: CASSYSAPTEAFF.

The gene calls are TRBV28 and TRBJ2-3; the D call from TCRdb, TRBD1, cannot be confirmed without DNA. This CDR3 is 18 amino acids long. Germline CDR1 and CDR2: MDHEN and SYDVKM. CDR3 in amino acids: CASSSPLSGAGGTDTQYF. The full variable domain, rest sourced from reference TRBV28 and TRBJ2-3, is DVKVTQSSRYLVKRTGEKVFLECVQDMDHENMFWYRQDPGLGLRLIYFSYDVKMKEKGDIPEGYSVSREKKERFSLILESASTNQTSMYLCASSSPLSGAGGTDTQYFGPGTRLTVL.

V usage is TRBV20-1 and J usage is TRBJ2-7; with no DNA, the TCRdb D assignment of TRBD2 cannot be verified. This CDR3 has 14 amino acids. Germline values: CDR1 DFQATT, CDR2 SNEGSKA (reference sequence). The CDR3 sequence is CSATTGASSYEQYF.

The J gene is TRBJ2-1, the V gene TRBV6-5. CDR1 MNHEY and CDR2 SVGAGI come from the germline V gene. This CDR3 is built from 13 residues. CDR3 residues: CASSYSDIDEQFF.

The chain recombines TRBV18 with TRBJ2-1; TCRdb outputs TRBD2, but without DNA this stays unchecked. This CDR3 comprises 15 residues. Germline CDR1 reads KGHSH; CDR2 reads LQKENI. The CDR3 loop reads CASSPEGRSYNEQFF.

This chain connects TRBV29-1 to TRBJ1-2. This CDR3 is 11 amino acids long. Germline loops: CDR1 SQVTM, CDR2 ANQGSEA. The CDR3 is CSVEAYYGYTF.

This clonotype is called medium-sized (0.01 to 0.1%) based on its frequency. The genes are TRBV11-2 and TRBJ1-2; TCRdb proposes TRBD1, but this gene call is untestable without DNA. The germline V gene encodes CDR1 SGHAT and CDR2 FQNNGV. The CDR3 runs 17 residues. The CDR3 loop reads CASSEGPGTGGNYGYTF.

The V and J genes are TRBV10-3 and TRBJ2-5; TCRdb's D call of TRBD1 is untestable without DNA. This CDR3 comprises 14 residues. Germline CDR1 ENHRY, CDR2 SYGVKD. The CDR3 sequence: CAISATGGWETQSF.

Considering frequency, this clonotype is medium-sized. The chain couples TRBV14 to TRBJ1-4; no DNA is available, so the TRBD1 call from TCRdb remains unchecked. This CDR3 contains 15 residues. Germline V CDR1 and CDR2: SGHDN, FVKESK. CDR3 sequence: CASSHRGRGNEKLFF.